The rows below give T cell receptor beta chains drawn from one sample of a study of identifying expanded T cells in peripheral blood. Repertoires were generated with immunoSEQ multiplex PCR, while TCRdb's copy carries only in-frame clones and drops some. The sample yields more than 80,000 clones, roughly 88% seen once. Sequenced sample: blood. These receptors were taken from a person between 18 and 69 years old in good health. Each CDR3 is given with its conserved first and last residue. Each record gives: V gene, J gene, clone size, D gene, CDR3 protein, CDR3 DNA. The D gene is left open where the match is weak. Clone size is stated in some rows and not others, as once, few, many or a class when expanded.

TRBV18,TRBJ2-7,-,-,CASSPRPEPDEQYF,TGTGCCAGCTCACCCCGGCCAGAGCCGGACGAGCAGTACTTC
TRBV5-5,TRBJ2-7,-,-,CASSPDTGHPTHF,TGTGCCAGCAGCCCAGACACGGGACACCCGACGCACTTC
TRBV1,TRBJ2-2,-,-,CTSSPRLSGGTGELFF,TGCACCAGCAGCCCACGGCTTAGCGGGGGTACCGGGGAGCTGTTTTTT
TRBV28,TRBJ2-7,-,-,CASSLYAEQYF,TGTGCCAGCAGTTTATATGCCGAGCAGTACTTC
TRBV4-2,TRBJ2-7,-,-,CASSRGRDSYEQYF,TGTGCCAGCAGCCGCGGTCGGGACTCCTACGAGCAGTACTTC
TRBV6-1,TRBJ2-1,-,TRBD2,CASSGIAGDYNEQFF,TGTGCCAGCAGTGGTATAGCGGGGGACTACAATGAGCAGTTCTTC
TRBV6-1,TRBJ1-5,-,-,CASSKSKEGQPQHF,TGTGCCAGCAGCAAATCTAAGGAGGGCCAGCCCCAGCATTTT
TRBV5-1,TRBJ2-3,-,-,CASSLDGSTDTQYF,TGCGCCAGCAGCTTGGACGGAAGCACAGATACGCAGTATTTT
TRBV11-2,TRBJ1-4,-,-,CASSLGPTEKLFF,TGTGCCAGCAGCTTAGGGCCGACTGAAAAACTGTTTTTT
TRBV9,TRBJ2-1,-,TRBD2,CASSVGLLAGDNEQFF,TGTGCCAGCAGCGTAGGTTTACTAGCGGGTGACAATGAGCAGTTCTTC
TRBV27,TRBJ2-2,-,-,CASRSTGRSGGELFF,TGTGCCAGCAGGTCGACAGGGAGGTCAGGCGGGGAGCTGTTTTTT
TRBV10-3,TRBJ1-1,-,-,CAISDPAGSVTEAFF,TGTGCCATCAGTGACCCCGCAGGGTCGGTCACTGAAGCTTTCTTT
TRBV9,TRBJ1-4,-,-,CASSVDAQLPTKLFF,TGTGCCAGCAGCGTAGACGCACAGTTACCTACAAAACTGTTTTTT
TRBV7-6,TRBJ2-1,-,TRBD2,CASSSGGAKFF,TGTGCCAGCAGCAGCGGGGGGGCCAAGTTCTTC
TRBV9,TRBJ2-1,-,-,CASSVEPWSYNEQFF,TGTGCCAGCAGCGTAGAACCGTGGTCCTACAATGAGCAGTTCTTC
TRBV6-6,TRBJ1-3,-,TRBD1,CASSRDRSSGNTIYF,TGTGCCAGCAGTCGGGACAGGAGCTCTGGAAACACCATATATTTT
TRBV4-2,TRBJ2-1,-,-,CASSQDRVGGRNEQFF,TGTGCCAGCAGCCAAGACCGAGTCGGAGGGCGGAATGAGCAGTTCTTC
TRBV11-2,TRBJ2-5,once,-,CASSLGEETQYF,TGTGCCAGCAGCTTAGGGGAAGAGACCCAGTACTTC
TRBV5-1,TRBJ2-2,-,-,CASSPQGQIGELFF,TGCGCCAGCTCCCCTCAGGGGCAGATCGGGGAGCTGTTTTTT
TRBV30,TRBJ2-7,-,TRBD2,CAWTLGLAGPLTYEQYF,TGTGCCTGGACCCTAGGGCTAGCGGGCCCCCTTACCTACGAGCAGTACTTC
TRBV19,TRBJ1-4,once,-,CASSTFEGQEKLFF,TGTGCCAGTAGTACGTTTGAGGGACAAGAAAAACTGTTTTTT
TRBV5-6,TRBJ2-5,-,-,CASSFYRRYQETQYF,TGTGCCAGCAGCTTTTATCGTCGGTACCAAGAGACCCAGTACTTC
TRBV9,TRBJ1-3,-,-,CASSPLRTTDSYSGNTIYF,TGTGCCAGCAGCCCCTTAAGGACCACTGACTCCTACTCTGGAAACACCATATATTTT
TRBV5-6,TRBJ2-3,-,TRBD2,CASSTYGTSGSPDTQYF,TGTGCCAGCAGCACCTATGGGACTAGCGGGAGCCCAGATACGCAGTATTTT
TRBV9,TRBJ2-3,-,-,CASSRTPSTDTQYF,TGTGCCAGCAGCCGGACACCCAGCACAGATACGCAGTATTTT
TRBV14,TRBJ2-3,-,-,CASSQGTPSTDTQYF,TGTGCCAGCAGCCAAGGAACGCCTAGCACAGATACGCAGTATTTT
TRBV18,TRBJ1-1,-,-,CASSPPTGYTEAFF,TGTGCCAGCTCACCACCGACGGGGTACACTGAAGCTTTCTTT
TRBV14,TRBJ2-5,-,-,CASSQPGWETQYF,TGTGCCAGCAGCCAACCTGGTTGGGAGACCCAGTACTTC
TRBV7-3,TRBJ2-6,-,-,CASSMRLTALGANVLTF,TGTGCCAGCAGCATGAGACTCACAGCTCTTGGGGCCAACGTCCTGACTTTC